Shown below are 17 T cell receptor beta chains from a single sample sequenced in a study of blood T cell repertoires in COVID-19. Assay used: immunoSEQ multiplex PCR; TCRdb lists only in-frame clones, some missing. The table lists about 480,000 clones, 85% to 90% of them singletons. Input material: peripheral blood. Every receptor here comes from a woman aged 50 to 65 with COVID-19, enrolled during active disease.

The chain recombines TRBV6-5 with TRBJ2-7, with TRBD2 identical over 9 bases. The CDR3 covers 14 residues. The V and J ends lost 2 bases and 2 bases, in that order; junction bases with no gene match: 1. Germline loops: CDR1 MNHEY, CDR2 SVGAGI. CDR3 sequence (DNA): TGTGCCAGCAGTTACGGACTAGCGACCTACGAGCAGTACTTC. This gives the protein CASSYGLATYEQYF.

The rearrangement links TRBV20-1 to TRBJ1-2; D is uncertain. CDR1 is DFQATT, CDR2 SNEGSKA, per germline (reference sequence). The CDR3 runs 13 residues. Trimming shortened V by 3 bases and J by 4 bases, and 12 bases separated the two germline ends. The CDR3 spells CSASGSGIYGYTF. The CDR3 DNA reads as TGCAGTGCTAGTGGGTCGGGGATCTATGGCTACACCTTC.

The gene calls are TRBV7-9 and TRBJ2-1; 8 bases align to TRBD1. The germline gives CDR1 SEHNR, CDR2 FQNEAQ (reference sequence). The V gene end was trimmed by 7 bases and the J gene end by 10 bases; junction bases not matched to a gene: 9. This CDR3 is 13 amino acids long. The CDR3 loop is CASTDRAVGEQFF. The DNA for the CDR3 is TGTGCCAGCACGGACAGGGCGGTAGGAGAGCAGTTCTTC.

The chain joins TRBV5-1 to TRBJ2-3, with a weak D call TRBD1 (8 bases). This CDR3 spans 15 amino acids. V was shortened by 0 bases and J by 10 bases, with 18 bases between the two germline ends. Germline CDR1 and CDR2: SGHRS and YFSETQ. The CDR3: CASSLGQGTIGAQYF. DNA for the CDR3: TGCGCCAGCAGCTTGGGACAGGGGACTATCGGGGCGCAGTATTTT.

The chain couples TRBV19 to TRBJ1-2, with a tentative D call TRBD1 (5 bases). With 5 bases removed from V and 7 bases from J, the gap between germline ends came to 14 bases. The CDR3 has 13 amino acids. CDR1 is LNHDA, CDR2 SQIVND, per germline (reference sequence). The CDR3 region has the DNA TGTGCCAGTAGTGTACAGACAGTTGGTGGCTACACCTTC. Translation: CASSVQTVGGYTF.

The V gene is TRBV19, the J gene TRBJ1-1; D gene unclear. V was cut by 5 bases and J by 0 bases, with 7 bases left in between. This CDR3 has 13 residues. The germline V gene has CDR1 LNHDA and CDR2 SQIVND (reference sequence). Here the CDR3 reads CASSPGMNTEAFF. The CDR3 DNA is TGTGCCAGTAGTCCGGGGATGAACACTGAAGCTTTCTTT.

The V call is TRBV5-1, the J call TRBJ2-2; a weak D match, TRBD2 (5 bases). CDR3 size: 16 residues. V was pared by 6 bases and J by 4 bases, with 19 bases between. CDR1 and CDR2 from the germline V gene are SGHRS and YFSETQ. The CDR3 coding sequence is TGCGCCAGCATGAGCCCATACGGGGTAGGCACCGGGGAGCTGTTTTTT. Translated, it gives CASMSPYGVGTGELFF.

The rearrangement uses TRBV3-1 (or the pseudogene TRBV3-2) and TRBJ1-2, with TRBD1 matching 9 bases. Germline V CDR1 and CDR2: LGHDT, YNNKEL (reference sequence). CDR3 length: 17 residues. With V trimmed by 1 base and J by 3 bases, 9 bases remained unmatched. This chain's CDR3 is CASSQGVPGQGHYGYTF. The CDR3 DNA reads TGTGCCAGCAGCCAAGGAGTCCCGGGACAGGGACACTATGGCTACACCTTC.

The J gene is TRBJ2-7, the V gene TRBV19, with D perhaps TRBD1 (6 bases). The germline V and J ends were trimmed by 4 bases and 3 bases, with 10 bases remaining between them. This CDR3 comprises 13 residues. Germline CDR1 is LNHDA and CDR2 is SQIVND (reference sequence). The CDR3 loop reads CASSKGVGYEQYF. CDR3 bases: TGTGCCAGTAGTAAGGGGGTCGGCTACGAGCAGTACTTC.

The V and J genes are TRBV7-2 and TRBJ1-5; no reliable D call. The CDR3 loop spans 12 amino acids. Per the germline V gene, CDR1 is SGHTA and CDR2 is FQGNSA. V shed 5 bases and J shed 8 bases, with 10 bases lying between them. The chain's CDR3 is CASSESGEPQHF. The CDR3 DNA sequence: TGTGCCAGCAGCGAGAGCGGGGAGCCCCAGCATTTT.

This chain joins TRBV6-6 and TRBJ2-2, with 7 bases fitting TRBD2. Germline loops: CDR1 MNHNY, CDR2 SVGAGI (reference sequence). There are 17 residues in the CDR3. V shed 5 bases and J 4 bases; nucleotides not matched to a gene: 13. CDR3 amino acids: CASSRLLATTLTGELFF. The CDR3 DNA reads TGTGCCAGCAGTCGATTACTAGCGACTACTCTCACCGGGGAGCTGTTTTTT.

This clone has a handful of counts. This sequence joins TRBV28 and TRBJ1-6, with a possible D match to TRBD1 (6 bases). CDR1 and CDR2 (germline): MDHEN, SYDVKM. There are 19 residues in the CDR3. Trimming cost V 6 bases and J 2 bases, with 23 bases left between them. The CDR3 reads CASSRRWVQGWPYNSPLHF. In DNA form, the CDR3 reads TGTGCCAGCAGCCGGCGTTGGGTGCAGGGGTGGCCCTATAATTCACCCCTCCACTTT.

The CDR3 nucleotides read TGTGCCAGCAGCGGAGCAGGGAACCACGAGCAGTACTTC. It translates to CASSGAGNHEQYF. This sequence joins TRBV9 and TRBJ2-7; tentative D call: TRBD1 (5 bases). Germline values: CDR1 SGDLS, CDR2 YYNGEE. The CDR3 is 13 amino acids. V was pared by 3 bases and J by 5 bases, with 12 bases between.

This rearrangement joins TRBV6-5 to TRBJ1-5, with D perhaps matching TRBD1 (6 bases). CDR3 size: 15 residues. Trimming removed 6 bases at V and 4 bases at J, with 16 bases between. Germline lookup yields CDR1 MNHEY and CDR2 SVGAGI. The CDR3 loop reads CASSPTGFGNQPQHF. The CDR3, as DNA: TGTGCCAGCAGCCCGACAGGTTTCGGAAATCAGCCCCAGCATTTT.

The chain links TRBV6-5 to TRBJ2-7; TRBD1 aligns across 7 bases. Germline loops: CDR1 MNHEY, CDR2 SVGAGI. The CDR3 is 11 amino acids. V lost 5 bases, J lost 11 bases, and 6 bases stayed unmatched. The chain's CDR3 is CASSLEGAEYF. CDR3 in DNA: TGTGCCAGCAGTCTTGAGGGGGCCGAGTACTTC.

This clone was detected only once. The rearrangement uses TRBV24-1 and TRBJ2-3; TRBD2 might be the D (6 bases). The CDR3 loop spans 13 amino acids. The germline CDR1 and CDR2 sequences are KGHDR and SFDVKD. The V gene lost 5 bases and the J gene lost 4 bases, with 9 bases spanning the gap. The CDR3 DNA reads TGTGCCACCAGTGTGGGGGAGGCAGATACGCAGTATTTT. It is translated as CATSVGEADTQYF.

The chain is built from TRBV27 and TRBJ2-3; D is possibly TRBD2 (5 bases). V lost 3 bases and J lost 1, with 17 bases in between. This CDR3 has 17 amino acids. Germline V CDR1 and CDR2: MNHEY, SMNVEV (reference sequence). CDR3 in amino acids: CASSFWQLGGGTDTQYF. CDR3 nucleotides: TGTGCCAGCAGTTTCTGGCAACTAGGTGGAGGCACAGATACGCAGTATTTT.